A single sample gave rise to the 20 T cell receptor beta chains below, sequenced in a study of early T cells in non-severe SARS-CoV-2 infection (dated by TCRdb to 2020 to 2022). Receptor libraries were prepared by 5' RACE. Data came from a NextSeq 500. TCRdb cleaned the public reads at Q25 with fastp, built clones with MiXCR and kept in-frame beta chains. One record per CDR3 amino acid sequence lists the most common genes and DNA. This sample lists around 71,000 distinct CDR3 sequences; 10% were detected once. Less than 20% of the sample is held by the ten biggest clonotypes. Here the sequenced sample was whole blood, taken at baseline. These receptors all stem from an adult who was a healthcare worker with PCR-confirmed SARS-CoV-2 infection or an uninfected control (not recorded which).

Only a few counts were recorded for this clonotype. This chain uses TRBV4-2 with TRBJ2-2, with 8 bases matching TRBD2. The ends lost 4 bases at V and 0 bases at J; junction bases unmatched: 7. This CDR3 has 17 residues. CDR1 is LGHNA and CDR2 is YNFKEQ in the germline V gene. The CDR3 protein is CASSPRTSGTNTGELFF. CDR3 sequence (DNA): TGTGCCAGCAGCCCCCGTACTAGCGGCACGAACACCGGGGAGCTGTTTTTT.

CDR3 DNA sequence: TGTGCCAGCAGGGTGGCGGGTAACTCCTACAATGAGCAGTTCTTC. It specifies CASRVAGNSYNEQFF. The chain uses TRBV7-2 and TRBJ2-1; D possibly corresponds to TRBD2 (5 bases). Germline V lookup: CDR1 SGHTA, CDR2 FQGNSA. The V gene lost 6 bases and the J gene lost 0 bases, with 12 bases spanning the gap. The CDR3 is made up of 15 amino acids.

This chain uses TRBV7-8 with TRBJ2-3, with D possibly being TRBD2 (6 bases). The V gene lost 5 bases and the J gene lost 4 bases, with 16 bases spanning the gap. Per germline, CDR1 SGHVS and CDR2 FQNEAQ. The CDR3 sequence is 15 residues long. In DNA, the CDR3 is TGTGCCAGCAGCAAAGGAGGGATAATGGCAGATACGCAGTATTTT. Its translation: CASSKGGIMADTQYF.

Many counts were recorded for this clonotype. The chain is built from TRBV6-4 and TRBJ2-1, with D possibly TRBD2 on 6 matching bases. V was cut by 2 bases and J by 4 bases, with 15 bases left in between. Germline values: CDR1 MRHNA, CDR2 SNTAGT. This CDR3 comprises 16 residues. The CDR3 bases are TGTGCCAGCAGTGACGATCTTCTGGGAGGTTACAATGAGCAGTTCTTC. Translating gives CASSDDLLGGYNEQFF.

The chain is built from TRBV19 and TRBJ2-2, with a possible D match to TRBD1 (5 bases). The CDR3 sequence is 15 residues long. CDR1 is LNHDA, CDR2 SQIVND, per germline (reference sequence). With 3 bases removed from V and 4 bases from J, the gap between germline ends came to 12 bases. This chain's CDR3 is CASSMIDSLTGELFF. For the CDR3, the DNA is TGTGCCAGTAGTATGATTGACAGTCTCACCGGGGAGCTGTTTTTT. The full variable domain, in which reference TRBV19 and TRBJ2-2 provide the parts outside the CDR3, is DGGITQSPKYLFRKEGQNVTLSCEQNLNHDAMYWYRQDPGQGLRLIYYSQIVNDFQKGDIAEGYSVSREKKESFPLTVTSAQKNPTAFYLCASSMIDSLTGELFFGEGSRLTVL.

This clonotype was seen at least ten times. J is TRBJ2-1 and V is TRBV2, with TRBD2 matching 9 bases. In germline, CDR1 is SNHLY, CDR2 FYNNEI. V lost 2 bases to trimming and J lost 8 bases; unmatched junction nucleotides: 7. This CDR3 is built from 15 residues. The CDR3 here is CASSERAGGPDEQFF. CDR3 nucleotides: TGTGCCAGCAGTGAACGTGCGGGAGGGCCGGATGAGCAGTTCTTC. Variable domain in full (rest from reference TRBV2 and TRBJ2-1): EPEVTQTPSHQVTQMGQEVILRCVPISNHLYFYWYRQILGQKVEFLVSFYNNEISEKSEIFDDQFSVERPDGSNFTLKIRSTKLEDSAMYFCASSERAGGPDEQFFGPGTRLTVL.

This clonotype was detected a few times. At one boundary the junction diverges from the germline segment, which might be a read error. V usage is TRBV12-3 or TRBV12-4 and J usage is TRBJ1-3; no clear D. This CDR3 has 14 residues. This CDR3 reads CASRERISENTIYF. The CDR3 nucleotides read TGTGCCAGCAGGGAACGGATCTCTGAAAACACCATATATTTT.

This clonotype was seen ten or more times. J is TRBJ2-4 and V is TRBV10-2; D may be TRBD1 or TRBD2 (7 bases each). CDR3 length equals 19 residues. V lost 5 bases, J lost 1 base, and 24 bases lay in between. Germline V gene lookup returns CDR1 WSHSY and CDR2 SAAADI. The CDR3 bases are TGCGCCAGCAGTACCCCCAGGGGGGGGAGGTTGGCGGCCAAAAACATTCAGTACTTC. Its protein product is CASSTPRGGRLAAKNIQYF.

This clonotype was seen more than once but under ten times. The V and J genes are TRBV7-3 and TRBJ1-1, with unresolved D. The CDR3 sequence is 13 residues long. Looked up from germline, CDR1 is SGHTA and CDR2 is FQGTGA. V lost 4 bases and J lost 5, with 11 bases in between. This chain's CDR3 is CASSSVLTTEAFF. Here the CDR3 DNA reads TGTGCCAGCAGCTCCGTTCTGACAACTGAAGCTTTCTTT.

This clonotype was seen repeatedly, ten times or more. The chain couples TRBV29-1 to TRBJ2-1; tentative D call: TRBD2 (6 bases). This CDR3 comprises 14 residues. Trimming cost V 7 bases and J 5 bases, with 18 bases left between them. Germline-derived CDR1 and CDR2 are SQVTM and ANQGSEA. CDR3 bases: TGCAGCGCCAGGCCCGGGACTGTCAACAATGAGCAGTTCTTC. It encodes CSARPGTVNNEQFF.

This clonotype was recorded a few times. The V call is TRBV12-3 or TRBV12-4, the J call TRBJ1-1; the match to TRBD1 covers 7 bases. V lost 8 bases and J lost 1; bases outside the gene matches: 4. The CDR3 is 13 residues long. The CDR3 DNA follows: TGTGCCAGCTGGGGGACAGCGAACACTGAAGCTTTCTTT. This sequence encodes CASWGTANTEAFF.

Many counts were recorded for this clonotype. The gene calls are TRBV30 and TRBJ2-1, with D unclear. With 4 bases removed from V and 10 bases from J, the gap between germline ends came to 2 bases. Germline V CDR1 and CDR2: GTSNPN, SVGIG (reference sequence). CDR3 length equals 8 residues. CDR3 sequence: CAWNEQFF. The CDR3 coding sequence is TGTGCCTGGAACGAGCAGTTCTTC.

The chain carries TRBV2 and TRBJ2-5; D perhaps matches TRBD1 (6 bases). Trimming took 0 bases from V and 1 from J, leaving 9 bases between them. CDR1 and CDR2 from the germline V gene are SNHLY and FYNNEI. The length of the CDR3 is 15 residues. CDR3 bases: TGTGCCAGCAGTGAAGCCACAGGGTCCCAAGAGACCCAGTACTTC. It translates to CASSEATGSQETQYF.

This clonotype was counted ten times or more. The rearrangement links TRBV14 to TRBJ2-1; TRBD2 is a possible D gene (5 bases). CDR3 size: 17 residues. Per the germline V gene, CDR1 is SGHDN and CDR2 is FVKESK. Trimming shortened V by 4 bases and J by 4 bases, and 20 bases separated the two germline ends. The CDR3: CASSPSLTRRLYNEQFF. Written as DNA, the CDR3 is TGTGCCAGCAGCCCTTCGCTCACTAGAAGACTTTACAATGAGCAGTTCTTC.

The V and J genes are TRBV28 and TRBJ2-1; 8 nucleotides match TRBD2. Germline CDR1 and CDR2: MDHEN and SYDVKM. There are 16 residues in the CDR3. V was clipped by 3 bases and J by 0 bases; unmatched bases: 4. CDR3 sequence (DNA): TGTGCCAGCAGTTTGAGCGGGAGTCTCTCCTACAATGAGCAGTTCTTC. Its protein is CASSLSGSLSYNEQFF.

This clonotype was counted ten times or more. The J gene is TRBJ2-1, the V gene TRBV12-3 or TRBV12-4, with D unclear. Deletions cut 5 bases from V and 10 bases from J, with 9 bases between. The CDR3 consists of 11 residues. The chain's CDR3 is CASSILEEQFF. The DNA for the CDR3 is TGTGCCAGCAGTATCTTAGAGGAGCAGTTCTTC.

This clonotype came up many times. The genes are TRBV5-6 and TRBJ2-1; perhaps D is TRBD1 or TRBD2 (5 bases each). Germline CDR1 SGHDT, CDR2 YYEEEE. V dropped 4 bases and J dropped 0 bases, with 11 bases sitting between them. This CDR3 is 15 amino acids long. The CDR3 spells CASSRDLPSYNEQFF. DNA for the CDR3: TGTGCCAGCAGCCGGGACCTCCCCTCCTACAATGAGCAGTTCTTC.

This clonotype was observed at least ten times. The chain carries TRBV7-9 and TRBJ2-2, with TRBD1 as a possible D gene (5 bases). The CDR3 totals 17 residues. The germline gives CDR1 SEHNR, CDR2 FQNEAQ (reference sequence). Trimming stripped 4 bases from V and 1 base from J, with 16 bases between. The CDR3 region has the DNA TGTGCCAGCAGCTCCCTGACAGCTCTTCTGAACACCGGGGAGCTGTTTTTT. Encoded protein: CASSSLTALLNTGELFF.

The J gene is TRBJ2-1, the V gene TRBV20-1; no clear D. This CDR3 has 12 residues. The ends were cut back, 1 base at V and 8 bases at J, with 9 bases in the middle. CDR1 DFQATT and CDR2 SNEGSKA come from the germline V gene (reference sequence). For the CDR3, the DNA is TGCAGTGCTAGAGGGCGGAGCGATGAGCAGTTCTTC. This translates into CSARGRSDEQFF.

This clonotype came up a few times. The CDR3, as DNA: TGTGCCATCAGCACTAGCGGGAGAAACGAGCAGTACTTC. The encoded protein is CAISTSGRNEQYF. J is TRBJ2-7 and V is TRBV10-3; 11 bases line up with TRBD2. In germline, CDR1 is ENHRY, CDR2 SYGVKD. V shed 6 bases and J 5 bases; nucleotides not matched to a gene: 3. The CDR3 extends over 13 amino acids.